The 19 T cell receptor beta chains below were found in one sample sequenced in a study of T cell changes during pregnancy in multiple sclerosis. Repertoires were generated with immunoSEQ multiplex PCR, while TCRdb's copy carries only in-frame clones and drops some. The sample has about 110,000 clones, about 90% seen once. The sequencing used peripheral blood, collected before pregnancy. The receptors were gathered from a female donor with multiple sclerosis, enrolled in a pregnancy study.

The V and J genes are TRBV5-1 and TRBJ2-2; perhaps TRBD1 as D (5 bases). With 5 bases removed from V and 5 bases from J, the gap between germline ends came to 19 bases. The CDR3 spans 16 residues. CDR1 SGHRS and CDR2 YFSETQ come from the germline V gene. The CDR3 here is CASRNRARASTGELFF. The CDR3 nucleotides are TGCGCCAGCAGAAACCGGGCCAGGGCTTCAACCGGGGAGCTGTTTTTT.

The CDR3 DNA sequence: TGTGCCAGCAGTGACGGTCGGGGGGGCGCGGTCACCGGGGAGCTGTTTTTT. The encoded protein is CASSDGRGGAVTGELFF. V usage is TRBV6-4 and J usage is TRBJ2-2; 8 bases fit TRBD2. This CDR3 contains 17 residues. The germline V gene encodes CDR1 MRHNA and CDR2 SNTAGT. Germline trimming cut 2 bases from V and 4 bases from J; bases unmatched to any gene: 9.

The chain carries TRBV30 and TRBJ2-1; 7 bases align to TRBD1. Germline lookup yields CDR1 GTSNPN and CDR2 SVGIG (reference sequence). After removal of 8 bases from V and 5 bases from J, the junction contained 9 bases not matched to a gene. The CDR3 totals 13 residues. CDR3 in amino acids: CARRDRENNEQFF. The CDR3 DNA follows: TGTGCCCGCCGGGACAGAGAGAACAATGAGCAGTTCTTC.

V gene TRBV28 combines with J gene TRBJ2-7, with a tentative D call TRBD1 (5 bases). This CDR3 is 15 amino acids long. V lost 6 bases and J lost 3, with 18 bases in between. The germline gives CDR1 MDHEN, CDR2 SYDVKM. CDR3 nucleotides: TGTGCCAGCAGCACCCTTACGGACACCCTCTACGAGCAGTACTTC. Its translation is CASSTLTDTLYEQYF.

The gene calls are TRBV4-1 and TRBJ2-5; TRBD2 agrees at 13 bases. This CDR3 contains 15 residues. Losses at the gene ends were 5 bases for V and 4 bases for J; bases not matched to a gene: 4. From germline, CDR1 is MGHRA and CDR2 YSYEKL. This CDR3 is CASSGLAGVSETQYF. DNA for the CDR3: TGCGCCAGCAGCGGACTAGCGGGAGTCTCAGAGACCCAGTACTTC.

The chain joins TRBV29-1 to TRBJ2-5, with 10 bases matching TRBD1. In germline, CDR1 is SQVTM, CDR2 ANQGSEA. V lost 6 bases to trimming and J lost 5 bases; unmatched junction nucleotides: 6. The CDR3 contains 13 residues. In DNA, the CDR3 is TGCAGCGTGGAGACAGGGGGCCTCGAGACCCAGTACTTC. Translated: CSVETGGLETQYF.

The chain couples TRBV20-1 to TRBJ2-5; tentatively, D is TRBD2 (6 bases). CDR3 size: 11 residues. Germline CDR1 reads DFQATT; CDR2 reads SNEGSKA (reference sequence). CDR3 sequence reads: CGGVSQETQYF. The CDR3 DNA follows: TGCGGAGGGGTTTCCCAAGAGACCCAGTACTTC.

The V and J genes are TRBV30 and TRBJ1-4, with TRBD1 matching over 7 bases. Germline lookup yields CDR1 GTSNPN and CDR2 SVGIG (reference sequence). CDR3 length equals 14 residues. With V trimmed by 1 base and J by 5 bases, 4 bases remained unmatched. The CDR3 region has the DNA TGTGCCTGGAGTGCAGGGGGAATGAATGAAAAACTGTTTTTT. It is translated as CAWSAGGMNEKLFF.

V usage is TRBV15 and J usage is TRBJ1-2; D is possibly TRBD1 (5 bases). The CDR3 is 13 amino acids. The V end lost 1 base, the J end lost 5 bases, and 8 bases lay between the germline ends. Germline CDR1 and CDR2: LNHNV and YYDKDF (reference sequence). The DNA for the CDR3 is TGTGCCACCAGCAGAGGGACAAATTATGGCTACACCTTC. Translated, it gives CATSRGTNYGYTF.

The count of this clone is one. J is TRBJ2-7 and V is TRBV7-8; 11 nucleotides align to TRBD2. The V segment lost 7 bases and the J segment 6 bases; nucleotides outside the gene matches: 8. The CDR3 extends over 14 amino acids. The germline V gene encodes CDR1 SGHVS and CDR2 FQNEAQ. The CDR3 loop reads CASKFSGGVGEQYF. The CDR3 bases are TGTGCCAGCAAGTTTAGCGGGGGGGTCGGCGAGCAGTACTTC.

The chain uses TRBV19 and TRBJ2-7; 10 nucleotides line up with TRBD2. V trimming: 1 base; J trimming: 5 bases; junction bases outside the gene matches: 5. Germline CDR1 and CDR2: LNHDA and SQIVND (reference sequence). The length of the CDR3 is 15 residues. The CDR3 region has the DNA TGTGCCAGTAGTATAGGGGCTAGCGGGAGCAACGAGCAGTACTTC. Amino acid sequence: CASSIGASGSNEQYF.

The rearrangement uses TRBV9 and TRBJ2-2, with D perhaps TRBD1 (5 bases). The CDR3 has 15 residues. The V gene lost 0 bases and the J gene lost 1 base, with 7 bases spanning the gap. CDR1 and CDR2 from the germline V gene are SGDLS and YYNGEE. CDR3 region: CASSVATGNTGELFF. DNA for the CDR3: TGTGCCAGCAGCGTAGCAACAGGGAACACCGGGGAGCTGTTTTTT.

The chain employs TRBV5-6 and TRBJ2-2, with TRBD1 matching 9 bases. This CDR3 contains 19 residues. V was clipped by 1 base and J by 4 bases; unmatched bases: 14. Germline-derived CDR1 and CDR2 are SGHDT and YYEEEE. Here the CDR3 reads CASSLLGSWGQGITGELFF. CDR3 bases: TGTGCCAGCAGCTTGTTGGGCTCGTGGGGACAGGGTATCACCGGGGAGCTGTTTTTT.

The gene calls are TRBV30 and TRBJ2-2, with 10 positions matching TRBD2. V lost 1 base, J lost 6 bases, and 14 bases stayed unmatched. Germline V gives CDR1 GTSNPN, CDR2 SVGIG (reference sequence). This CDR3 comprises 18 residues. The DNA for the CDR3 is TGTGCCTGGAGTGGGCGTGCTAGCGGGAGCAGTATCGCCGGGGAGCTGTTTTTT. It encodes CAWSGRASGSSIAGELFF.

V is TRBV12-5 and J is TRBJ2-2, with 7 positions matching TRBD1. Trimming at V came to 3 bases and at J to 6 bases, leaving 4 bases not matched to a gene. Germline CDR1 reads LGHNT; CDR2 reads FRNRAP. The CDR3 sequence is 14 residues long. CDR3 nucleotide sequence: TGTGCTAGTGGTTTCCTTACAGGGGCCGGGGAGCTGTTTTTT. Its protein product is CASGFLTGAGELFF.

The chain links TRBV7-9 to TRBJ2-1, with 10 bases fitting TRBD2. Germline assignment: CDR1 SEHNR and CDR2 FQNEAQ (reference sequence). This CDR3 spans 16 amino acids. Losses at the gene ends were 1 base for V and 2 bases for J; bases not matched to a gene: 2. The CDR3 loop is CASSLGLAGPYNEQFF. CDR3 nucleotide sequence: TGTGCCAGCAGCTTAGGACTAGCGGGCCCCTACAATGAGCAGTTCTTC. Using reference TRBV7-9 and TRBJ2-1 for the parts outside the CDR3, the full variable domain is DTGVSQNPRHKITKRGQNVTFRCDPISEHNRLYWYRQTLGQGPEFLTYFQNEAQLEKSRLLSDRFSAERPKGSFSTLEIQRTEQGDSAMYLCASSLGLAGPYNEQFFGPGTRLTVL.

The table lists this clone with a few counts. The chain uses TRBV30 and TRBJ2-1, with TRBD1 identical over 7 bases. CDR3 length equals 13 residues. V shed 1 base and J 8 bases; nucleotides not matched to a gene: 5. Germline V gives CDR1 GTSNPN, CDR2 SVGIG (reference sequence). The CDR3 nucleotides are TGTGCCTGGAGTGCAATACAGGGGTATGAGCAGTTCTTC. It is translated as CAWSAIQGYEQFF.

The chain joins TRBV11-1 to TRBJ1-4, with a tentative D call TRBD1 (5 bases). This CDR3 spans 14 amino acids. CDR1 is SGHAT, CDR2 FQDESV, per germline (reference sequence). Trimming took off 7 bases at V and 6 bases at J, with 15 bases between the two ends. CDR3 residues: CASTRRQGHEKLFF. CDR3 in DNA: TGTGCCAGCACCCGGCGGCAGGGTCATGAAAAACTGTTTTTT.

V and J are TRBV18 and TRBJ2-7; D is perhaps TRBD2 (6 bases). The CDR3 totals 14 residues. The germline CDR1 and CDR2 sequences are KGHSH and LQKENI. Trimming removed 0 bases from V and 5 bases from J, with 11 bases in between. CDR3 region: CASSPPEGSDEQYF. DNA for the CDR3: TGTGCCAGCTCACCACCGGAGGGAAGTGACGAGCAGTACTTC.